This paragraph reports one TCR beta chain. This clonotype occurred a few times. The target of this receptor is not known. Base qualities are not at hand, and no much larger clone is one base apart. The germline V gene supplies CDR1 SGHVS and CDR2 FNYEAQ. V drops 0 bases and J drops 2 bases, leaving 8 bases in between. The CDR3 holds 16 amino acids from the cysteine to the phenylalanine. The entry retains the CDR3 DNA only, 48 bases that are in frame from base 1. For sequencing, an Illumina HiSeq 1500 was employed. Clones were called with MiXCR by TCRdb after fastp trimmed the public reads at Q25, and only in-frame beta chains were retained. Each CDR3 protein gets just one entry, which takes the most common genes and DNA from the rows behind it. For this sample the table gives hundreds of thousands of distinct CDR3 sequences, of which approximately 31% were detected only once. About 14% of the sample belongs to the ten largest clones.

The sample is drawn from a study of T cell repertoires in cytomegalovirus infection (dated 2019 in TCRdb). Describing the broader study: The peptide stimulations were aimed at well-studied HLA-B-restricted epitopes as well as recently identified HLA-C-restricted CMV epitopes, whose presentation resists viral immunomodulation. Because public TCR beta signatures pointed to carriage of CMV infection together with the matching HLA type, the HLA type of each donor mattered for the analysis. General conclusions and limits of the study: In the ex vivo response, HLA-C-restricted CMV-specific TCR beta clonotypes were dominant, and in two of eight donors the single most frequent clonotype came from this HLA-C-restricted group. In both this cohort and an independent cohort of more than 350 donors, the cumulative frequency of public TCR beta family members distinguished carriers of CMV infection plus the relevant HLA type.

This sample's treatment or condition label indicates: in vitro stimulation with specific CMV peptide epitopes to enrich CMV-specific T cells. The rearranged segments are TRBV7-6 and TRBJ2-6, with the D gene too uncertain to name. This TCR came from a human donor in good health (CMV status not recorded). Some clones in this sample may be carry-over from other donors' samples. Sequencing was performed on cultured CD8+ T cells from PBMCs, taken from culture after CMV antigen stimulation. The bases are TGTGCCAGCAGCTTAGCGAGGCCTGCTGGGGCCAACGTCCTGACTTTC. Translated, it gives CASSLARPAGANVLTF.